These 15 T cell receptor beta chains originate from one sample sequenced in a study of CD8 T cells in Susac syndrome. Reverse transcription of roughly 0.5 to 1 ug RNA used random hexamers. MiXCR, applied by TCRdb to the immunoSEQ multiplex PCR reads, yields one record per CDR3 protein. The sample has over 100,000 distinct CDR3 sequences; around 93% are singletons. Material: CD8+ T cells from PBMCs. The receptors originated from a human donor in good health.

The chain couples TRBV2 to TRBJ2-1, with 8 bases that match TRBD2. This CDR3 spans 16 amino acids. V was pared by 2 bases and J by 2 bases, with 5 bases of the junction left unmatched. Looked up from germline, CDR1 is SNHLY and CDR2 is FYNNEI. As DNA, the CDR3 is TGTGCCAGCAGTGAATGGCCAGCGGGGGCCTACAATGAGCAGTTCTTC. This encodes CASSEWPAGAYNEQFF.

This chain uses TRBV29-1 with TRBJ2-7, with TRBD2 matching 7 bases. This CDR3 is built from 13 residues. J lost 3 bases, V lost 6 bases, and 8 bases had no gene match. Per germline, CDR1 SQVTM and CDR2 ANQGSEA. CDR3 loop: CSVLGLVDYEQYF. The CDR3 DNA reads TGCAGCGTACTCGGACTAGTCGACTACGAGCAGTACTTC.

DNA of the CDR3: TGTGCCAGCAGCAAGATCCGGGACGGTGCTAAGTATGGCTACACCTTC. It encodes CASSKIRDGAKYGYTF. J is TRBJ1-2 and V is TRBV21-1; whether TRBD1, the table's D call, matches the DNA was not checked. TRBV21-1 is noted as a pseudogene. The CDR3 has 16 amino acids.

V usage is TRBV18 and J usage is TRBJ1-2, with D hard to call. Between the trimmed V and J ends, which lost 3 bases and 8 bases, there was a span of 7 bases. The CDR3 consists of 11 residues. Germline V gene sequence: CDR1 KGHSH, CDR2 LQKENI. CDR3 sequence reads: CASSPSEGYTF. CDR3 in DNA: TGTGCCAGCTCACCGTCCGAGGGCTACACCTTC. The variable domain in full, completed from reference TRBV18 and TRBJ1-2, reads NAGVMQNPRHLVRRRGQEARLRCSPMKGHSHVYWYRQLPEEGLKFMVYLQKENIIDESGMPKERFSAEFPKEGPSILRIQQVVRGDSAAYFCASSPSEGYTFGSGTRLTVV.

The V gene is TRBV14, the J gene TRBJ2-7; 7 nucleotides agree with TRBD1. The junction had 11 bases not matched to a gene; V was cut back by 1 base and J by 5 bases. CDR3 size: 16 residues. Per germline, CDR1 SGHDN and CDR2 FVKESK. The CDR3 sequence: CASSQVGQALSNEQYF. The CDR3 DNA reads as TGTGCCAGCAGCCAAGTTGGACAGGCCCTTTCCAACGAGCAGTACTTC.

Notes on this clonotype: Compared with germline, one end of the junction differs, possibly owing to a read error. This sequence joins TRBV15 and TRBJ2-4; TRBD1 matches at 8 bases. Germline V gene data show CDR1 as LNHNV and CDR2 as YYDKDF (reference sequence). The CDR3 has 13 residues. CDR3 loop: CATSRDRYNIQYF. The DNA for the CDR3 is TGTGCCACCTCCCGGGACAGGTACAACATTCAGTACTTT. Filled out from reference TRBV15 and TRBJ2-4, the complete variable domain reads DAMVIQNPRYQVTQFGKPVTLSCSQTLNHNVMYWYQQKSSQAPKLLFHYYDKDFNNEADTPDNFQSRRPNTSFCFLDIRSPGLGDTAMYLCATSRDRYNIQYFGAGTRLSVL.

This sequence joins TRBV20-1 and TRBJ2-2; no clear D. V shed 6 bases and J shed 8 bases, with 16 bases lying between them. CDR1 and CDR2 from the germline V gene are DFQATT and SNEGSKA (reference sequence). CDR3 length: 13 amino acids. CDR3 amino acids: CSANMRDIGELFF. Written as DNA, the CDR3 is TGCAGTGCCAATATGAGAGATATAGGGGAGCTGTTTTTT.

The chain uses TRBV5-1 and TRBJ2-3; 7 nucleotides align to TRBD1. This CDR3 region has 13 residues. Germline V gives CDR1 SGHRS, CDR2 YFSETQ. V gave up 0 bases and J gave up 6 bases; unmatched junction bases: 1. CDR3 sequence (DNA): TGCGCCAGCAGCTTGGAGGGACAGGATACGCAGTATTTT. It specifies CASSLEGQDTQYF.

CDR3 sequence reads: CSARGRTAERYEQFF. The CDR3, as DNA: TGCAGTGCTAGGGGTCGGACAGCCGAGCGGTATGAGCAGTTCTTC. The genes are TRBV20-1 and TRBJ2-1, with a tentative D call TRBD1 (6 bases). The CDR3 consists of 15 residues. V was shortened by 3 bases and J by 8 bases, with 20 bases between the two germline ends. CDR1 DFQATT and CDR2 SNEGSKA come from the germline V gene (reference sequence).

This clonotype has only one observation. The chain combines TRBV20-1 with TRBJ1-6, with TRBD1 matching over 7 bases. The germline CDR1 and CDR2 sequences are DFQATT and SNEGSKA (reference sequence). Germline trimming cut 5 bases from V and 8 bases from J; bases unmatched to any gene: 6. This CDR3 spans 13 amino acids. CDR3 nucleotides: TGCAGTGCTGCGACAGGGCTCGATTCACCCCTCCACTTT. Its protein is CSAATGLDSPLHF.

This clonotype was counted a few times. This sequence joins TRBV3-1 and TRBJ2-3, with no clear D. The CDR3 extends over 11 amino acids. V lost 1 base to trimming and J lost 6 bases, with 2 bases between them. Germline V gene sequence: CDR1 LGHDT, CDR2 YNNKEL (reference sequence). CDR3 in amino acids: CASSQGDTQYF. CDR3 coding DNA: TGTGCCAGCAGCCAAGGCGATACGCAGTATTTT.

V usage is TRBV18 and J usage is TRBJ1-1, with 7 nucleotides matching TRBD1. Germline values: CDR1 KGHSH, CDR2 LQKENI. CDR3 size: 16 residues. V was pared by 6 bases and J by 0 bases, with 10 bases of the junction left unmatched. CDR3 nucleotides: TGTGCCAGCTCCCCAGCTACCGGGACAGTGAACACTGAAGCTTTCTTT. It translates to CASSPATGTVNTEAFF.

V and J are TRBV20-1 and TRBJ1-4; TRBD1 matches at 7 bases. Germline CDR1 DFQATT, CDR2 SNEGSKA (reference sequence). J gave up 6 bases and V 3 bases, and 7 bases lay outside the gene matches. This CDR3 has 14 amino acids. In DNA, the CDR3 is TGCAGTGCTAGGGTCACAGGGGCCGATGAAAAACTGTTTTTT. Its protein product is CSARVTGADEKLFF.

The chain is built from TRBV5-1 and TRBJ1-2; unclear D gene. This CDR3 spans 15 amino acids. Germline V gives CDR1 SGHRS, CDR2 YFSETQ. V gave up 0 bases and J gave up 8 bases, with 17 bases separating them. The CDR3 nucleotides are TGCGCCAGCAGCTTGGACGGTCCATATAGAGGCGGCTACACCTTC. This translates into CASSLDGPYRGGYTF.

The gene calls are TRBV5-1 and TRBJ1-4; 11 nucleotides match TRBD1. Germline CDR1 is SGHRS and CDR2 is YFSETQ. The J segment lost 5 bases and the V segment lost 1 base, leaving 4 bases of the junction unmatched. The CDR3 runs to 16 residues. DNA for the CDR3: TGCGCCAGCAGCTTGATCGGGACAGGGGGGAATGAAAAACTGTTTTTT. Translated: CASSLIGTGGNEKLFF.